This is a list of T cell receptor beta chains from one sample in a study of TIL therapy for anti-PD-1-resistant metastatic lung cancer. Some clones are missing from TCRdb's copy, which holds only in-frame ones; the method was immunoSEQ multiplex PCR. The sample records approximately 18,000 clones, roughly four fifths being singletons. Sequences were derived from blood, sampled at baseline. These receptors all stem from a person aged 25-85 years with non-small cell lung cancer. CDR3s include the opening cysteine and the closing phenylalanine or tryptophan.

v_gene: TRBV5-1
j_gene: TRBJ2-1
CDR3aa: CASSTPDSSNEQFF

v_gene: TRBV6-6
j_gene: TRBJ1-1
CDR3aa: CASSYGAEPNTEAFF

v_gene: TRBV5-1
j_gene: TRBJ1-1
CDR3aa: CASSLEGQGVGITEAFF

v_gene: TRBV5-1
j_gene: TRBJ2-2
CDR3aa: CASSSLTGGESGELFF

v_gene: TRBV6-5
j_gene: TRBJ1-5
CDR3aa: CASRRGDSNQPQHF

v_gene: TRBV5-1
j_gene: TRBJ2-7
CDR3aa: CASSSGLATYEQYF

v_gene: TRBV7-2
j_gene: TRBJ2-3
CDR3aa: CASSRPSTDTQYF

v_gene: TRBV7-2
j_gene: TRBJ2-1
CDR3aa: CASSLATGSYNEQFF

v_gene: TRBV19
j_gene: TRBJ1-4
CDR3aa: CASSTPPGTGTEKLFF

v_gene: TRBV2
j_gene: TRBJ2-7
CDR3aa: CASSELVWGSEQYF

v_gene: TRBV7-2
j_gene: TRBJ2-2
CDR3aa: CASRWNTGELFF

v_gene: TRBV5-1
j_gene: TRBJ2-3
CDR3aa: CASSDGTGVTDTQYF

v_gene: TRBV7-2
j_gene: TRBJ2-5
CDR3aa: CASSVVGGRGTQYF